Listed below are T cell receptor beta chains from one sample, sequenced in a study of T cells in narcolepsy. Generated by immunoSEQ multiplex PCR, the TCRdb table keeps only in-frame clones and is missing some. The table includes approximately 28,000 clones, approximately 80% detected once. Sequencing was done on a sample of CD45RA- memory CD4+ T cells from PBMCs. The receptors stem from a human donor with narcolepsy. Both conserved end residues are part of each CDR3. The D gene is left open where the match is weak. Some rows mark clone size as missing; the rest say once, few, many or name a class of expanded clone.

j_gene	v_gene	d_gene	abundance	CDR3aa	CDR3nt
TRBJ2-7	TRBV7-8	-	once	CASSLGTVGPYEQYF	TGTGCCAGCAGCTTAGGGACAGTAGGACCCTACGAGCAGTACTTC
TRBJ2-5	TRBV6-1	-	few	CASSARTGLQETQYF	TGTGCCAGCAGTGCCCGAACAGGGCTCCAAGAGACCCAGTACTTC
TRBJ2-4	TRBV19	-	-	CASSTGIAKNIQYF	TGTGCCAGTAGTACCGGAATAGCCAAAAACATTCAGTACTTC
TRBJ1-6	TRBV11-3	-	-	CASSLHLNSPLHF	TGTGCCAGCAGCTTGCACCTTAATTCACCCCTCCACTTT
TRBJ2-5	TRBV7-9	-	-	CASSLSPTRGRETQYF	TGTGCCAGCAGCTTATCCCCGACAAGAGGAAGAGAGACCCAGTACTTC
TRBJ1-1	TRBV28	-	-	CASTSGISTEAFF	TGTGCCAGCACCTCGGGAATATCTACTGAAGCTTTCTTT
TRBJ2-7	TRBV7-2	-	-	CASSSVPGAEQYF	TGTGCCAGCAGCTCCGTTCCGGGAGCCGAGCAGTACTTC
TRBJ2-1	TRBV7-3	TRBD2	-	CASSLGTSDYNEQFF	TGTGCCAGCAGCTTAGGGACTAGCGATTACAATGAGCAGTTCTTC
TRBJ2-7	TRBV6-1	TRBD1	once	CASREGQQYEQYF	TGTGCCAGCAGAGAGGGACAGCAGTACGAGCAGTACTTC
TRBJ1-6	TRBV7-6	TRBD1	-	CASSLARQGADSPLHF	TGTGCCAGCAGCTTAGCGCGACAGGGGGCTGATTCACCCCTCCACTTT
TRBJ1-2	TRBV6-6	-	few	CASSYSRQAYGYTF	TGTGCCAGCAGTTACTCGCGCCAGGCCTATGGCTACACCTTC
TRBJ2-7	TRBV2	-	-	CASRDLPTGGLSSYEQYF	TGTGCCAGCAGGGACCTACCCACAGGAGGGTTGAGCTCCTACGAGCAGTACTTC
TRBJ2-7	TRBV10-1	TRBD2	-	CASSDPSGGTPNEQYF	TGCGCCAGCAGTGACCCTAGCGGGGGCACCCCCAACGAGCAGTACTTC
TRBJ1-5	TRBV30	-	-	CAWSTPGRNQPQHF	TGTGCCTGGAGTACACCCGGGAGAAATCAGCCCCAGCATTTT
TRBJ2-3	TRBV11-2	-	-	CASSLAGTTDTQYF	TGTGCCAGCAGCCTCGCAGGGACCACAGATACGCAGTATTTT
TRBJ2-3	TRBV5-4	-	-	CASTALASPDTQYF	TGTGCCAGCACGGCACTAGCTTCCCCAGATACGCAGTATTTT
TRBJ2-7	TRBV6-6	-	-	CASRQIQGYDEQYF	TGTGCCAGCAGACAAATTCAGGGGTACGACGAGCAGTACTTC
TRBJ1-1	TRBV19	-	-	CASSPPWGDTEAFF	TGTGCCAGTAGTCCCCCTTGGGGGGACACTGAAGCTTTCTTT
TRBJ1-2	TRBV27	TRBD1	-	CASSGTEHYGYTF	TGTGCCAGCAGTGGGACAGAGCACTATGGCTACACCTTC
TRBJ1-1	TRBV19	-	-	CASSSGRTEAFF	TGTGCCAGTAGTTCAGGGCGGACTGAAGCTTTCTTT
TRBJ2-1	TRBV6-1	TRBD2	-	CASSLLAGGYNEQFF	TGTGCCAGCAGTCTCTTAGCGGGGGGCTACAATGAGCAGTTCTTC
TRBJ1-2	TRBV18	-	-	CASSPENRVMLYGYTF	TGTGCCAGCTCACCTGAGAACAGGGTGATGCTATATGGCTACACCTTC